The following is a T cell receptor (beta chain) sequence with its context. Antigen specificity is unknown. An end of the junction does not agree with germline; a read error may underlie this. The CDR3 runs 14 residues. Germline values: CDR1 SGHAT, CDR2 FQNNGV. Time point specified: newly diagnosed GD, antithyroid drugs for less than 3 months. From PBMCs, RNA was extracted and then used to make the TCR library. This sample is part of a study of regulatory T cells in long-lasting Graves disease. Study findings and constraints: Thyroid tissue went unstudied; only peripheral blood was examined.

Building the TCR beta libraries relied on iRepertoire HTBI primers, and CDR3 regions underwent Arm-PCR. TCRdb used MiXCR to reprocess the multiplex PCR reads, holding one entry per CDR3 protein. Here the sample spans a few hundred thousand distinct CDR3 sequences, about 18% being singletons. This same sample was also part of a study on T cells in Graves' hyperthyroidism and ophthalmopathy. That study reports: Uncontrolled infection, other autoimmune disease, pregnancy or lactation disqualified patients from enrolment. In validation, the model predicted ophthalmopathy. These predictions came a median roughly six months before onset.

The clonotype comes from a woman between 25 and 40 years old with Graves disease. Sample: peripheral blood mononuclear cells (PBMCs), taken at new diagnosis, from a patient treated with antithyroid drugs. This chain connects TRBV11-2 to TRBJ1-1, with D possibly TRBD1 on 5 matching bases. The CDR3 bases are TGTGCCAGCAGCTTGGCACAGGTGAACACTGGAGCTTTCTTT. Translation: CASSLAQVNTGAFF.